The 9 T cell receptor beta chains below all came from one sample that was sequenced in a study of blood T cell repertoires in COVID-19 (dated by TCRdb to about 2020). The library was obtained by the immunoSEQ multiplex PCR assay. TCRdb holds this immuneACCESS table with in-frame rearrangements only. Some clones are missing; in checked studies, unresolved V genes explain under half, and the rest has no known cause. Recorded for this sample are about 87,000 clones; approximately 85% of them occurred a single time. In total, the top ten clones hold approximately 3% of the sample. The sample taken for sequencing was peripheral blood. These receptors all stem from an elderly woman with COVID-19, enrolled during active disease.

The chain recombines TRBV6-5 with TRBJ1-2; possible D gene TRBD1, 6 bases. CDR3 length: 13 residues. Germline V gene data show CDR1 as MNHEY and CDR2 as SVGAGI. Trimming took off 7 bases at V and 4 bases at J, with 13 bases between the two ends. The CDR3, as DNA: TGTGCCAGCACCCCGCGGGGGCCCTATGGCTACACCTTC. Protein sequence: CASTPRGPYGYTF.

This sequence joins TRBV5-1 and TRBJ2-6; D unclear. CDR3 length equals 14 residues. V dropped 2 bases and J dropped 2 bases, with 5 bases sitting between them. Germline V gene lookup returns CDR1 SGHRS and CDR2 YFSETQ. This CDR3 reads CASSFNPGANVLTF. The DNA of the CDR3 is TGCGCCAGCAGCTTCAATCCTGGGGCCAACGTCCTGACTTTC.

The chain has TRBV6-5 and TRBJ1-2; D call uncertain. The CDR3 totals 13 residues. CDR1 and CDR2 from the germline V gene are MNHEY and SVGAGI. V was shortened by 6 bases and J by 8 bases, with 16 bases between the two germline ends. The CDR3 region is CASRHDRSRGYTF. The CDR3 nucleotides read TGTGCCAGCAGACACGACCGTTCTAGAGGCTACACCTTC.

The chain has TRBV7-2 and TRBJ1-1; a possible D gene is TRBD1 (5 bases). The CDR3 runs to 15 residues. Germline loops: CDR1 SGHTA, CDR2 FQGNSA. V was clipped by 4 bases and J by 3 bases, with 15 bases between them. The CDR3 here is CASSSGWGGYTEAFF. The CDR3 coding sequence is TGTGCCAGCAGCTCGGGCTGGGGGGGATACACTGAAGCTTTCTTT.

A few counts support this clone. The J gene is TRBJ2-3, the V gene TRBV5-1; 9 bases are shared with TRBD1. This CDR3 has 15 amino acids. J gave up 5 bases and V 2 bases, and 6 bases lay outside the gene matches. The germline gives CDR1 SGHRS, CDR2 YFSETQ. The CDR3 spells CASSFWDRDVDTQYF. The DNA of the CDR3 is TGCGCCAGCAGCTTTTGGGACAGGGACGTAGATACGCAGTATTTT.

The V gene is TRBV19, the J gene TRBJ1-2; TRBD1 might be the D (5 bases). The V end was cut by 10 bases, the J end by 6 bases, with 18 bases between. Germline V CDR1 and CDR2: LNHDA, SQIVND (reference sequence). This CDR3 comprises 13 residues. The CDR3 coding sequence is TGTGCCACCCAAGGGAGGGGCAGGGATGGCTACACCTTC. It codes for CATQGRGRDGYTF.

CDR3 nucleotides: TGTGCCAGCACCACGACAGGGGGCGCCGCTGAAGCTTTCTTT. This translates into CASTTTGGAAEAFF. The rearrangement uses TRBV28 and TRBJ1-1; 10 bases agree with TRBD1. Germline V gene sequence: CDR1 MDHEN, CDR2 SYDVKM. There are 14 residues in the CDR3. The V gene end was trimmed by 7 bases and the J gene end by 6 bases; junction bases not matched to a gene: 8.

V is TRBV6-2 or TRBV6-3 and J is TRBJ2-3, with TRBD2 matching over 12 bases. The CDR3 consists of 15 residues. The trim removed 5 bases at V and 3 bases at J, leaving 3 bases unmatched. CDR1 and CDR2 (germline): MNHEY, SVGEGT. The CDR3 region is CASSKTSGGTDTQYF. As DNA, the CDR3 is TGTGCCAGCAGTAAGACTAGCGGGGGAACAGATACGCAGTATTTT.

The CDR3 DNA follows: TGTGCCAGCAGCTTAGAGGGGGGGACTGAAGCTTTCTTT. Translated: CASSLEGGTEAFF. The chain uses TRBV7-8 and TRBJ1-1, with D perhaps TRBD1 (6 bases). The CDR3 contains 13 residues. Between the trimmed V and J ends, which lost 1 base and 5 bases, there was a span of 8 bases. Per germline, CDR1 SGHVS and CDR2 FQNEAQ.